This T cell receptor beta chain comes out of a study of T cells after yellow fever vaccination. Study-level points and caveats: When the response was secondary, it was weaker but reached its peak faster, day 5 versus 15.

In its sample, this clonotype was seen a few times. The antigen remains unidentified. One entry per CDR3 protein results from TCRdb running MiXCR on the 5' RACE reads. The sample has about 310,000 distinct CDR3 sequences; around 3.6% are singletons. Germline lookup yields CDR1 MNHEY and CDR2 SVGAGI. This CDR3 is built from 16 residues. J gave up 2 bases and V 4 bases, and 6 bases lay outside the gene matches. This chain links TRBV6-5 with TRBJ2-5, with 11 nucleotides matching TRBD2. Source: PBMCs, taken on the day of the yellow fever booster vaccination. The TCR was taken from a man aged 18-30 years who received the YFV17D yellow fever vaccine. CDR3 sequence: CASSFWIAGGQETQYF. CDR3 nucleotide sequence: TGTGCCAGCAGTTTTTGGATAGCGGGGGGGCAAGAGACCCAGTACTTC.